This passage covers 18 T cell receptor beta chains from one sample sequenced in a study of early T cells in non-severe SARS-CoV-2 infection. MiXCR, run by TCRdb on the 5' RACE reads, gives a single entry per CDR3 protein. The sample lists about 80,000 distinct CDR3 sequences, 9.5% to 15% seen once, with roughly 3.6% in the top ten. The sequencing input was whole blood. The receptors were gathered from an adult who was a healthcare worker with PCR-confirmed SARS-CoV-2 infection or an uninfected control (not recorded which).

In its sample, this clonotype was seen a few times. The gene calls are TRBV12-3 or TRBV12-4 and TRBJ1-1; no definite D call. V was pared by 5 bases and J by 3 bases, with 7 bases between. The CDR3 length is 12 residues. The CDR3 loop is CASSPLDTEAFF. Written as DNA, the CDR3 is TGTGCCAGCAGTCCCCTAGACACTGAAGCTTTCTTT.

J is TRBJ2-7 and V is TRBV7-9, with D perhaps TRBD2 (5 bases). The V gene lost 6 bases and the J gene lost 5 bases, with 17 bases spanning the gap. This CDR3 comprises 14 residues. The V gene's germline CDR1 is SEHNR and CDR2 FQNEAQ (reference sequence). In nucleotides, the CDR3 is TGTGCCAGCAGTACCCTATGGGAGATCGACGAGCAGTACTTC. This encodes CASSTLWEIDEQYF.

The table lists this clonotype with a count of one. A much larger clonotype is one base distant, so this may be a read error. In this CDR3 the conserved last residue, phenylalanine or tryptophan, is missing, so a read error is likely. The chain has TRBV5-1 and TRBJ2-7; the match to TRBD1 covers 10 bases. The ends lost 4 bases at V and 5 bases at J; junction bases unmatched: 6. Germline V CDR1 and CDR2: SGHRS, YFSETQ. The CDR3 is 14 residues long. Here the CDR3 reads CASSLTGGRNEQYS. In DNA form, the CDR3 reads TGCGCCAGCAGCCTGACAGGGGGCAGGAACGAGCAGTACTCC.

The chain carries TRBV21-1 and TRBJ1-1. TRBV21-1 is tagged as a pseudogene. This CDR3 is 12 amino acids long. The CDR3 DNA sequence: TGTGCCAGCATCAAAACGAACACTGAAGCTTTCTTT. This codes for CASIKTNTEAFF.

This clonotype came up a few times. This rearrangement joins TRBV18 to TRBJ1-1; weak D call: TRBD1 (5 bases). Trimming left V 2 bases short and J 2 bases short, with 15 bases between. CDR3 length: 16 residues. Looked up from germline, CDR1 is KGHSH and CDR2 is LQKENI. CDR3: CASSPTLDSLNTEAFF. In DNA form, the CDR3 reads TGTGCCAGCTCACCAACGCTCGACAGCCTTAACACTGAAGCTTTCTTT. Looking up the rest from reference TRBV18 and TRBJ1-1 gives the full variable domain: NAGVMQNPRHLVRRRGQEARLRCSPMKGHSHVYWYRQLPEEGLKFMVYLQKENIIDESGMPKERFSAEFPKEGPSILRIQQVVRGDSAAYFCASSPTLDSLNTEAFFGQGTRLTVV.

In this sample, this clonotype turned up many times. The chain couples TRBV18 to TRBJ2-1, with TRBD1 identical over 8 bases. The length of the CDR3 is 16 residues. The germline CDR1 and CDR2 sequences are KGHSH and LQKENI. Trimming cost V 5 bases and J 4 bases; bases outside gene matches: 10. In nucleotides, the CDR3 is TGTGCCAGCTCATCAGAACCGGGACAGGATTACAATGAGCAGTTCTTC. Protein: CASSSEPGQDYNEQFF.

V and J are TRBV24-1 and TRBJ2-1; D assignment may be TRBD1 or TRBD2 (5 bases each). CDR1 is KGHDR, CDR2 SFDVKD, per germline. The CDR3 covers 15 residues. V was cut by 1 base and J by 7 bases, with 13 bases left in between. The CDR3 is CATSDLERGRNEQFF. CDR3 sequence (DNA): TGTGCCACCAGTGATTTAGAGAGGGGTAGGAATGAGCAGTTCTTC.

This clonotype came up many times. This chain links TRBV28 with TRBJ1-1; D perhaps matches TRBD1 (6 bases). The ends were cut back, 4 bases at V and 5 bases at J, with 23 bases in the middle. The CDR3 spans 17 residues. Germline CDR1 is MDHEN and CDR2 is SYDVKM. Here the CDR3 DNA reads TGTGCCAGCAGTTCTCGGCCAGGGGTGGGCGTGAGGACTGAAGCTTTCTTT. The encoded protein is CASSSRPGVGVRTEAFF.

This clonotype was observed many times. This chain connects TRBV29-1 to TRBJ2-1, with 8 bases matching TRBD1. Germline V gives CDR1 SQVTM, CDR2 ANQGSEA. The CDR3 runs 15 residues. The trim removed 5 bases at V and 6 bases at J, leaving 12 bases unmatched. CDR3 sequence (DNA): TGCAGCGTTTCAGCGGCAGGGGGCATTGGCAATGAGCAGTTCTTC. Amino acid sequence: CSVSAAGGIGNEQFF.

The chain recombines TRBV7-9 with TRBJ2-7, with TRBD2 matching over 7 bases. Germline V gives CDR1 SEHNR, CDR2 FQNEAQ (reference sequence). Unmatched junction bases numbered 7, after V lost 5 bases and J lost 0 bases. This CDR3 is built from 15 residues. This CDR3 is CASSQRDHASYEQYF. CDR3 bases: TGTGCCAGCAGCCAGCGGGACCACGCCTCCTACGAGCAGTACTTC.

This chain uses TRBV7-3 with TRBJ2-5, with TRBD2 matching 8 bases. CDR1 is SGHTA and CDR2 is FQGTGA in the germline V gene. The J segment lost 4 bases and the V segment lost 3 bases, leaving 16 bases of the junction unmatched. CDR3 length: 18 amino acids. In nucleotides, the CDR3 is TGTGCCAGCAGCTTCCCCGAGCGGGAGTCCCCTCCCGGAGAGACCCAGTACTTC. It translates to CASSFPERESPPGETQYF.

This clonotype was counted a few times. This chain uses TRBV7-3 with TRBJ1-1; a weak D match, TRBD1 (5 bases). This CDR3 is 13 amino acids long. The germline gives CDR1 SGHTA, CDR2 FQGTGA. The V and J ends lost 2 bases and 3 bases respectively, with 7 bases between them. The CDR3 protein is CASSLDSYTEAFF. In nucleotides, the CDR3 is TGTGCCAGCAGCTTAGACAGTTACACTGAAGCTTTCTTT.

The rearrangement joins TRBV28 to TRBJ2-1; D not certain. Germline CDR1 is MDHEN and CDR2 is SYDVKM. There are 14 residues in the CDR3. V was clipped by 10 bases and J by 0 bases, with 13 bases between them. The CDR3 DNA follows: TGTGCCACCCAATACAGACCCTCCTACAATGAGCAGTTCTTC. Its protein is CATQYRPSYNEQFF.

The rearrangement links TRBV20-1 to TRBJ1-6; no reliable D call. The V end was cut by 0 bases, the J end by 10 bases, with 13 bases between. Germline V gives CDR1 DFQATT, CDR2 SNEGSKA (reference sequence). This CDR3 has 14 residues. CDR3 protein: CSARDTGIGSPLHF. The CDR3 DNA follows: TGCAGTGCTAGAGATACCGGAATTGGATCACCCCTCCACTTT.

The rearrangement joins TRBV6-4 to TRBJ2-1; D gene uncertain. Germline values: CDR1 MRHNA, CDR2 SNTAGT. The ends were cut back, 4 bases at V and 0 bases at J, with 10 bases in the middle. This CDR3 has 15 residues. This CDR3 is CASSGSWGSYNEQFF. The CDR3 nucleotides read TGTGCCAGCAGTGGCTCGTGGGGCTCCTACAATGAGCAGTTCTTC.

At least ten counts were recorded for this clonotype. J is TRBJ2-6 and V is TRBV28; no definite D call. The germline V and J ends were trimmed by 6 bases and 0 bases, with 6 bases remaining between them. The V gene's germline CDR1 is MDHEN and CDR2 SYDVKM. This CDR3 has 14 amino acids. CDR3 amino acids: CASSFYSGANVLTF. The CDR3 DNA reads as TGTGCCAGCAGCTTCTACTCTGGGGCCAACGTCCTGACTTTC. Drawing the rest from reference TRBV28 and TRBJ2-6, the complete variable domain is DVKVTQSSRYLVKRTGEKVFLECVQDMDHENMFWYRQDPGLGLRLIYFSYDVKMKEKGDIPEGYSVSREKKERFSLILESASTNQTSMYLCASSFYSGANVLTFGAGSRLTVL.

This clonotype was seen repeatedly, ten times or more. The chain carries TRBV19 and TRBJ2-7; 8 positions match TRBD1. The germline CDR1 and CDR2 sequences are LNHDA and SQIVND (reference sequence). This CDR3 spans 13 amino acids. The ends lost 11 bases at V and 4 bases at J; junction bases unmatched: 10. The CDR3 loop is CAGSQGAGYEQYF. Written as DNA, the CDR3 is TGTGCCGGATCTCAGGGGGCCGGTTACGAGCAGTACTTC.

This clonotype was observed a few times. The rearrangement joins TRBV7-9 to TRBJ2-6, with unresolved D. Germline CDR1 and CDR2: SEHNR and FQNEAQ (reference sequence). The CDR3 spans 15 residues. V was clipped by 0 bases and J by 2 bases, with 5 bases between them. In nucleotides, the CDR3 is TGTGCCAGCAGCTTAGCTGGTGCTGGGGCCAACGTCCTGACTTTC. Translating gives CASSLAGAGANVLTF.